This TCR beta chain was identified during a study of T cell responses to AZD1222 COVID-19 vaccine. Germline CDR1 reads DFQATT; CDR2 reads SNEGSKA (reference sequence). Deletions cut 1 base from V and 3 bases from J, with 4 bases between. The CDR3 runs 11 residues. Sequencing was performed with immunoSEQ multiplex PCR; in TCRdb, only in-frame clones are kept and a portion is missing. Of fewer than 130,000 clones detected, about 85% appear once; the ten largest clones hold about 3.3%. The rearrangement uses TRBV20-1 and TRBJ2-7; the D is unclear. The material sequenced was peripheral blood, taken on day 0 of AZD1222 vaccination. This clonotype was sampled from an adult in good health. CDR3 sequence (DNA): TGCAGTGCTAGAGTCGACTACGAGCAGTACTTC. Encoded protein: CSARVDYEQYF.